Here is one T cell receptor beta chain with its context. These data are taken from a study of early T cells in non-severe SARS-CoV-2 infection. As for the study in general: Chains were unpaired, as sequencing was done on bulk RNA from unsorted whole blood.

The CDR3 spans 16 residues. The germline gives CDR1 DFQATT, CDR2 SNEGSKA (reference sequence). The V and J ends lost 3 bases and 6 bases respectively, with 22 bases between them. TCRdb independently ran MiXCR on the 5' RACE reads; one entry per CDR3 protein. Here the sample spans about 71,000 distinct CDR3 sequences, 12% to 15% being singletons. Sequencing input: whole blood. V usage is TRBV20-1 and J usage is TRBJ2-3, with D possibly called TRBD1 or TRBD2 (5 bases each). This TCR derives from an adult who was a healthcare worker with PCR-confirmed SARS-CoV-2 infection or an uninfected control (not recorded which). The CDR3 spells CSASGGDRVHIDTQYF. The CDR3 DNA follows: TGCAGTGCTAGTGGGGGAGACCGCGTGCACATCGATACGCAGTATTTT.